This TCR beta chain was documented in a study of T cell responses to AZD1222 COVID-19 vaccine. The CDR3 totals 13 residues. Trimming removed 6 bases from V and 7 bases from J; junction bases left unmatched: 8. Only in-frame clones appear in the TCRdb table, and some are missing; sequencing was by immunoSEQ multiplex PCR. This sample yields approximately 170,000 clones, of which 92% are seen a single time; approximately 0.98% belongs to the top ten. This receptor was taken from an adult who received the AZD1222 COVID-19 vaccine. The genes are TRBV12-3 or TRBV12-4 and TRBJ1-2; 7 nucleotides match TRBD1. Material: peripheral blood, obtained 28 days after the second AZD1222 dose. CDR3 nucleotide sequence: TGTGCCAGCAGCCAGACAGGGATTGCTGGCTACACCTTC. As protein: CASSQTGIAGYTF.